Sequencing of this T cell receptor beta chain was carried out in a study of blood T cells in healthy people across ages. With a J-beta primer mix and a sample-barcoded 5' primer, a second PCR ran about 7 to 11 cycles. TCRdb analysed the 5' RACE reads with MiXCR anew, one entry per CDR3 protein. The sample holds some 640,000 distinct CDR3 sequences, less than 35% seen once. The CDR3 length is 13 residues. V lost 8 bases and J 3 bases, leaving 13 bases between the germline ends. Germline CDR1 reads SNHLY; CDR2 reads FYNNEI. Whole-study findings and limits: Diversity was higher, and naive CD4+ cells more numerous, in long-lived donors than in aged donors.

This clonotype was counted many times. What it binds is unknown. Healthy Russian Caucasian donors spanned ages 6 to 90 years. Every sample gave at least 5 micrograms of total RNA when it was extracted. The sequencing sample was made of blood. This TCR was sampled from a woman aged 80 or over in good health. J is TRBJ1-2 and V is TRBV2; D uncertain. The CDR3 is CASALGRDYGYTF. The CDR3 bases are TGTGCCAGCGCTCTCGGTAGGGACTATGGCTACACCTTC.